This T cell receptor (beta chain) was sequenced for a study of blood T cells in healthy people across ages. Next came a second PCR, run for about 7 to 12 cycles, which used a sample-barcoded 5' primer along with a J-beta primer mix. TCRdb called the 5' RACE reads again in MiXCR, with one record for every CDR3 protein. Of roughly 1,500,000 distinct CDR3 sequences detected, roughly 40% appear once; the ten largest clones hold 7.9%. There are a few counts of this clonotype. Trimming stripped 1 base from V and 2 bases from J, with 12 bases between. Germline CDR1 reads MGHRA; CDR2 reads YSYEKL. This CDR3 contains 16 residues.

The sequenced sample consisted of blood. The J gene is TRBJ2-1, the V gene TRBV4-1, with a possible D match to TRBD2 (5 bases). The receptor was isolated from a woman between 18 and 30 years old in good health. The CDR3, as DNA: TGCGCCAGCAGCCAAGTGGCTAGCCAGACCTACAATGAGCAGTTCTTC. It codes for CASSQVASQTYNEQFF.